The present TCR beta chain was sequenced within a study of cytomegalovirus exposure and HLA in healthy donors. Overall study context: HLA-typed donors were the source of about 85 million unique TCRs held in an early data release.

Germline values: CDR1 SGHVS, CDR2 FQNEAQ. The V gene lost 3 bases and the J gene lost 3 bases, with 9 bases spanning the gap. The CDR3 runs to 14 residues. 60 Vbeta and 13 Jbeta primers were used in PCR. Profiled with immunoSEQ multiplex PCR; TCRdb holds only in-frame clones, not every one. This table holds roughly 20,000 clones, around 75% found once. The chain has TRBV7-8 and TRBJ2-1; the D gene is possibly TRBD1 (5 bases). This TCR was sampled from a man younger than 30 in good health and CMV-seronegative. The sequenced sample consisted of PBMCs. CDR3 protein: CASSFAGYYNEQFF. CDR3 nucleotide sequence: TGTGCCAGCAGCTTTGCAGGGTACTACAATGAGCAGTTCTTC.